This TCR beta chain was identified in a study of shared clonotypes between healthy human individuals. Study outcomes and limitations: Deeper or shallower sequencing was expected to change how clonotypes are shared among donors.

Sequencing was performed with immunoSEQ multiplex PCR; in TCRdb, only in-frame clones are kept and a portion is missing. The profile shows 2 million to 2.5 million clones, 90% to 97% of them singletons. CDR1 MNHEY and CDR2 SMNVEV come from the germline V gene (reference sequence). This CDR3 has 15 amino acids. Trimming took 3 bases from V and 3 from J; bases not matched to a gene: 1. With regard to this clone: Its antigen is not known.

This TCR came from a man aged 18 to 29 in good health. V is TRBV27 and J is TRBJ2-2, with TRBD2 matching 10 bases. Material for sequencing was naive CD4+ T cells sorted from blood. Subset denoted: CD45RA+ positively selected. DNA for the CDR3: TGTGCCAGCAGTTTGCTAGCGGGGGACACCGGGGAGCTGTTTTTT. This gives the protein CASSLLAGDTGELFF.